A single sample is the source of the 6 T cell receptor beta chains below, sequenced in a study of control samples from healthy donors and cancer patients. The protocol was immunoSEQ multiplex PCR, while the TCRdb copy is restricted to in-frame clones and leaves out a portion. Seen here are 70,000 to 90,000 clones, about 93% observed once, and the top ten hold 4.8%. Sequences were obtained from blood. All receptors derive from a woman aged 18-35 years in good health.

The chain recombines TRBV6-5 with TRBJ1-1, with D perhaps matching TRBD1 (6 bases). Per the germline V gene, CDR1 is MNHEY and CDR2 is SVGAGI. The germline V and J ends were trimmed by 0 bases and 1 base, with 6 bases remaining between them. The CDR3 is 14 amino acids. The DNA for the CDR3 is TGTGCCAGCAGTTACTCGACAGGGAACACTGAAGCTTTCTTT. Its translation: CASSYSTGNTEAFF.

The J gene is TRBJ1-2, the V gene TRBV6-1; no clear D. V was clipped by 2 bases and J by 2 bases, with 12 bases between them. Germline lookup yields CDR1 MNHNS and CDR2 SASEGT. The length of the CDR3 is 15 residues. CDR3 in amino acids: CASSEYLGVNYGYTF. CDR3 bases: TGTGCCAGCAGTGAATACCTCGGGGTGAACTATGGCTACACCTTC.

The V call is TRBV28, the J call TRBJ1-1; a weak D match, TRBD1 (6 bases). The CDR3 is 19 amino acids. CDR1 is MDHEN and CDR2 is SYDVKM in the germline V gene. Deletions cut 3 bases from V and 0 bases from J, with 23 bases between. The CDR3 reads CASSLFGFGIGQLNTEAFF. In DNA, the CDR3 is TGTGCCAGCAGTTTGTTTGGTTTCGGGATAGGACAGTTGAACACTGAAGCTTTCTTT.

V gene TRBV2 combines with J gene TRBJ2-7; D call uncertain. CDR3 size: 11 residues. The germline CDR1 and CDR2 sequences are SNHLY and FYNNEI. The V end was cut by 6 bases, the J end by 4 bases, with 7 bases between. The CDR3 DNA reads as TGTGCCAGCAGAATAGGTTACGAGCAGTACTTC. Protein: CASRIGYEQYF.

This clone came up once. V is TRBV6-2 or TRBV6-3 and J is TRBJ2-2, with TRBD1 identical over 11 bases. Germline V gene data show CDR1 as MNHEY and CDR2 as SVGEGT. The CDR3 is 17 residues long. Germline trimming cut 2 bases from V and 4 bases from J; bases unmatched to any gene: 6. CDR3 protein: CASSYVNGQGATGELFF. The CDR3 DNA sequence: TGTGCCAGCAGTTACGTCAACGGACAGGGGGCCACCGGGGAGCTGTTTTTT.

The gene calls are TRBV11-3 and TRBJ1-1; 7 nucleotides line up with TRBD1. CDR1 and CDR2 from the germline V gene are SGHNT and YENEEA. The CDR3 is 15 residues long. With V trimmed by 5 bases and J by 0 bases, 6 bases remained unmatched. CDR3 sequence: CASSRDSAVNTEAFF. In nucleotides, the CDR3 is TGTGCCAGCAGCCGGGACAGTGCGGTGAACACTGAAGCTTTCTTT.